This T cell receptor beta chain appears in the sequencing data of a study of spatial heterogeneity in lung cancer. This CDR3 is built from 14 residues. Germline-derived CDR1 and CDR2 are MNHNY and SVGAGI (reference sequence). With V trimmed by 6 bases and J by 4 bases, 6 bases remained unmatched. Time point of the sample: sample taken at primary tumor resection. Extraction of whole RNA from tumor, nontumor lung or frozen PBMC preceded unsorted sequencing. TCR cDNA molecules each had a unique molecular identifier. TCRdb called the 5' RACE reads again in MiXCR, with one record for every CDR3 protein. The table includes approximately 12,000 distinct CDR3 sequences, around an eighth detected once. At least ten counts were recorded for this clonotype.

The receptor was derived from a female donor with early-stage non-small cell lung cancer. Sequenced here: PBMCs, sampled at surgery. The chain combines TRBV6-6 with TRBJ1-1, with 9 positions matching TRBD1. DNA for the CDR3: TGTGCCAGCAGACTCGAGACAGGGGGCACTGAAGCTTTCTTT. Encoded protein: CASRLETGGTEAFF.